The rows below give T cell receptor beta chains drawn from one sample of a study of blood T cell repertoires in COVID-19. Clones were read by immunoSEQ multiplex PCR, and TCRdb kept only the in-frame ones, dropping some. Found here are around 250,000 clones, around 89% of them singletons; the top ten hold over 4%. The sample was PBMCs or T cells enriched from blood (not recorded which). Receptors originate from a woman in her twenties or thirties with acute COVID-19. Each CDR3 is given with its conserved first and last residue. D genes are given only for firm matches. Size is omitted from some rows. Given values are once, few, many or a class for expanded clones.

D gene	clone size	J gene	V gene	CDR3 DNA	CDR3 protein
.	.	TRBJ2-3	TRBV28	TGTGCCAGCAGTCTCTACCCCGGAGCAGATACGCAGTATTTT	CASSLYPGADTQYF
TRBD1	.	TRBJ1-6	TRBV28	TGTGCCAGCAGTGACAGGGGTGATTCACCCCTCCACTTT	CASSDRGDSPLHF
.	.	TRBJ1-6	TRBV27	TGTGCCAGCAGTTCCCCGCGCGGGCCGTGGAAGAATAATTCACCCCTCCACTTT	CASSSPRGPWKNNSPLHF
TRBD1	.	TRBJ1-5	TRBV27	TGTGCCAGCAGCCTGACAGGGGCTTATAGCAATCAGCCCCAGCATTTT	CASSLTGAYSNQPQHF
TRBD1	few	TRBJ1-6	TRBV7-6	TGTGCCAGCAGCTCAACGGAACCGGGACAGGGGAATTCACCCCTCCACTTT	CASSSTEPGQGNSPLHF
TRBD2	once	TRBJ2-5	TRBV5-1	TGCGCCAGCAGCTTGGTGACTAGCGGGAGCCAAGAGACCCAGTACTTC	CASSLVTSGSQETQYF
TRBD2	.	TRBJ2-3	TRBV24-1	TGTGCCACCGGGGCGGGAGTTAAAGATACGCAGTATTTT	CATGAGVKDTQYF
.	.	TRBJ2-3	TRBV6-2/TRBV6-3	TGTGCCAGCAGTTACGACCAACAGGGACGGAATACGCAGTATTTT	CASSYDQQGRNTQYF
TRBD2	.	TRBJ2-3	TRBV7-8	TGTGCCAGCAGCATTCAACCGACTAGCAGCCTCACAGATACGCAGTATTTT	CASSIQPTSSLTDTQYF
.	.	TRBJ2-3	TRBV19	TGTGCCAGCTCACAGGGTGGTACGCAGTATTTT	CASSQGGTQYF
TRBD1	.	TRBJ1-3	TRBV2	TGTGCCAGCAGGGACAGGCAATCTGGAAACACCATATATTTT	CASRDRQSGNTIYF
TRBD1	.	TRBJ1-4	TRBV5-1	TGCGCCAGCAGCTTACAGGGGATTGCAACTAATGAAAAACTGTTTTTT	CASSLQGIATNEKLFF
.	.	TRBJ1-5	TRBV12-2	TGTGCAAGTCGCTTTCCGGTCTCGACAGGAGGTTATAGCAATCAGCCCCAGCATTTT	CASRFPVSTGGYSNQPQHF
.	.	TRBJ1-3	TRBV28	TGTGCCAGCTTGACTCCAGGAAACACCATATATTTT	CASLTPGNTIYF
TRBD2	.	TRBJ2-3	TRBV27	TGTGCCAGCTTTTCATCTAGCGGGCCTACAGATACGCAGTATTTT	CASFSSSGPTDTQYF
TRBD1	.	TRBJ1-5	TRBV6-5	TGTGCCAGCAGCACCGGACAGGGCTTCAATCAGCCCCAGCATTTT	CASSTGQGFNQPQHF
.	.	TRBJ2-7	TRBV7-8	TGTGCCAGCAGCTTGAGGCGGGTTCCCTACTCCGAGCAGTACTTC	CASSLRRVPYSEQYF
TRBD1	.	TRBJ2-3	TRBV10-3	TGTGCCATCAGTGACTCGACAGGGGCGGCAGATACGCAGTATTTT	CAISDSTGAADTQYF
.	.	TRBJ2-3	TRBV10-1	TGCGCCAGCGGCGGGACTAGCACAGATACGCAGTATTTT	CASGGTSTDTQYF
.	.	TRBJ1-2	TRBV25-1	TGTGCCAGCAATCACGGCGGTGGCTACACCTTC	CASNHGGGYTF
TRBD1	.	TRBJ1-3	TRBV4-3	TGCGCCAGCAGCCAAGGGACAGGAAACTCTGGAAACACCATATATTTT	CASSQGTGNSGNTIYF
.	.	TRBJ1-4	TRBV10-3	TGTGCCACCCACAGGGCCGGGGACGAAAAACTGTTTTTT	CATHRAGDEKLFF
.	.	TRBJ2-1	TRBV24-1	TGTGCCACCAGTGATTTGACTGCTGGAGACAATGAGCAGTTCTTC	CATSDLTAGDNEQFF
TRBD1	.	TRBJ2-7	TRBV6-5	TGTGCCAGCAGTTTTCGACAGGGAACCTACGAGCAGTACTTC	CASSFRQGTYEQYF
.	.	TRBJ2-7	TRBV1	TGCACCAGCAGCCAGGATAACTGTGGGGGGAAGGGTCACGAGCAGTACTTC	CTSSQDNCGGKGHEQYF
.	.	TRBJ2-5	TRBV5-1	TGCGCCAGCAGCTTGGAATTACGGGAGTTTGGGTTGGAGACCCAGTACTTC	CASSLELREFGLETQYF
.	.	TRBJ1-2	TRBV25-1	TGTGCCAGCATAGCAAGGGACTCCGACCTATCCTATGGCTACACCTTC	CASIARDSDLSYGYTF
TRBD1	once	TRBJ2-7	TRBV5-5	TGTGCCAGCAGCTTGGAGGGACAGGGGACCAAGCAGTACTTC	CASSLEGQGTKQYF